This TCR beta chain was sequenced during a study of glioma-infiltrating T cells. Study-wide results and caveats: Tissue and blood shared very few CDR3 sequences. Tissue-blood divergence was below expectation in non-neoplastic patients, above in gliomas.

CDR1 is SQVTM, CDR2 ANQGSEA, per germline. The CDR3 is made up of 12 amino acids. The sample holds a few counts of this clonotype. The antigen remains unidentified. An end of the junction differs from the germline gene, which may be a read error. Using RNA template, CDR3s of TCR alpha and beta were amplified with iRepertoire arm-PCR. One-step reverse transcription and amplification started from around 100-400 ng of tissue mRNA or PBMC total RNA. TCRdb called the multiplex PCR reads again in MiXCR, with one record for every CDR3 protein. The sample consists of some 99,000 distinct CDR3 sequences, 25% to 30% of them appearing once.

This sequence was found in a human donor with low-grade glioma or glioblastoma, undergoing nonglioma brain surgery, or in good health (not recorded which). The sequencing input was glioma tissue, nonneoplastic brain tissue, or PBMCs (not recorded which). The rearrangement joins TRBV29-1 to TRBJ1-5; the D gene is possibly TRBD1 (5 bases). The CDR3 loop is CSARGEGQLQHF. The DNA for the CDR3 is TGCAGCGCCCGGGGGGAGGGTCAGCTCCAGCATTTT.